Listed here is a single TCR beta chain. V was trimmed by 3 bases and J by 2 bases, leaving 16 bases between them. In germline, CDR1 is KGHDR, CDR2 SFDVKD. The CDR3 is made up of 16 amino acids. This specimen belongs to a study of blood T cell repertoires in COVID-19. Only in-frame clones appear in the TCRdb table, and some are missing; sequencing was by immunoSEQ multiplex PCR. The data contain roughly 200,000 clones, around 90% of them singletons. This sequence originates from a man aged 18 to 30 with acute COVID-19. The J gene is TRBJ2-7, the V gene TRBV24-1; D is undetermined. Specimen: PBMCs or T cells enriched from blood (not recorded which). The CDR3 loop reads CATSDRAQARTYEQYF. DNA of the CDR3: TGTGCCACCAGTGATCGTGCCCAGGCAAGAACCTACGAGCAGTACTTC.